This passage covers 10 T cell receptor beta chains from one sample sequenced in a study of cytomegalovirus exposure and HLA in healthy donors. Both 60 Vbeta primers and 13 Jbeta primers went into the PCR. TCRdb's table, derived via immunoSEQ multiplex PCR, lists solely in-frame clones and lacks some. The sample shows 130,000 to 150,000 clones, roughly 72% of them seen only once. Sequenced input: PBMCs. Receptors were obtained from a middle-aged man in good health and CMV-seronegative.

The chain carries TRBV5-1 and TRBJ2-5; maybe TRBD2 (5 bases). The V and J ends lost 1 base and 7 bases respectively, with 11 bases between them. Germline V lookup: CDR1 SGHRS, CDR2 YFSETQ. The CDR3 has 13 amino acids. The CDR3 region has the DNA TGCGCCAGCAGCTTGTTATCAGCGGTGACCCAGTACTTC. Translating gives CASSLLSAVTQYF.

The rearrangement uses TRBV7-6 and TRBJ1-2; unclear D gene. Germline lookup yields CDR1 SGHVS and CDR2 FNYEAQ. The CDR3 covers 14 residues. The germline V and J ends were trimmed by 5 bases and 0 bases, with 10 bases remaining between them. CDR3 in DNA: TGTGCCAGCAGCCCTCAGGATGCTAACTATGGCTACACCTTC. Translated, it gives CASSPQDANYGYTF.

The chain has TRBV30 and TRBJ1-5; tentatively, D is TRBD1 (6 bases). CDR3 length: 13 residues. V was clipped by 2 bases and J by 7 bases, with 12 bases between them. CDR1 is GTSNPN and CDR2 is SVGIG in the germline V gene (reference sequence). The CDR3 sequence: CAWSSGAGQPQHF. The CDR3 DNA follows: TGTGCCTGGAGTTCAGGGGCTGGCCAGCCCCAGCATTTT.

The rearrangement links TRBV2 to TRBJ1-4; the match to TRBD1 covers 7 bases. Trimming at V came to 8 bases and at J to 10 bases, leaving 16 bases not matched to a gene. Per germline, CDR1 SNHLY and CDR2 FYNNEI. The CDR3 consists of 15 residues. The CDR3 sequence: CASLLTRQGSGKLFF. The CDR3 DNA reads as TGTGCCAGCCTCCTCACTCGACAGGGTAGCGGAAAACTGTTTTTT.

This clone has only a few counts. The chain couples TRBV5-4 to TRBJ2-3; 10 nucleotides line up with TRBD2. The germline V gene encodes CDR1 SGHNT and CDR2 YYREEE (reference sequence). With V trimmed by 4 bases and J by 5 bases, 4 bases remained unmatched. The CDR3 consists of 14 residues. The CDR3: CASSPGLAIDTQYF. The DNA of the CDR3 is TGTGCCAGCAGCCCGGGACTAGCGATAGATACGCAGTATTTT.

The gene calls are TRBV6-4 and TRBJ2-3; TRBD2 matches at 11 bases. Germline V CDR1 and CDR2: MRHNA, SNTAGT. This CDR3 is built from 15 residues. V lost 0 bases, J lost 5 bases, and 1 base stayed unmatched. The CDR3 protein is CASSDSTSGVDTQYF. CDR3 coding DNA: TGTGCCAGCAGTGACTCGACTAGCGGGGTAGATACGCAGTATTTT.

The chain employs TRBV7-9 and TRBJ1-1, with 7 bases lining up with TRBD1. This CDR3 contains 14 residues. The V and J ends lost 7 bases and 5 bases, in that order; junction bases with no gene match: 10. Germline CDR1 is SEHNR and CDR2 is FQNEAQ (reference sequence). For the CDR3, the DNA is TGTGCCAGCACCTCGGACAGGAAGAGTACTGAAGCTTTCTTT. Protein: CASTSDRKSTEAFF.

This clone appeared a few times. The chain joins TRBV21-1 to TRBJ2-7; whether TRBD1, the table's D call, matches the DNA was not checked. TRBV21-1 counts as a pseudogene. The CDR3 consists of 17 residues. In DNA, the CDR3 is TGTGCCAGCAGCCCGGTTGTTCTAGGGGCCCCATCTGACGAGCAGTACTTC. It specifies CASSPVVLGAPSDEQYF.

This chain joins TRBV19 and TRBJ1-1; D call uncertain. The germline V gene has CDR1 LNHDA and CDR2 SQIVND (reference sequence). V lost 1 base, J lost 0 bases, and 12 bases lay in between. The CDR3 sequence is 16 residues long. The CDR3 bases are TGTGCCAGTAGTATAGGTTCGTGGCAATTGAACACTGAAGCTTTCTTT. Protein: CASSIGSWQLNTEAFF.

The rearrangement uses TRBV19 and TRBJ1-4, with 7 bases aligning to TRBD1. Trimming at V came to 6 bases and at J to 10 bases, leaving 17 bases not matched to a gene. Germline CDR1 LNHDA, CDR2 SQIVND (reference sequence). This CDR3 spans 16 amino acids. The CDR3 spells CASSTGRLTGRVKLFF. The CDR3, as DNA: TGTGCCAGTAGCACCGGCCGGTTGACAGGGCGTGTAAAACTGTTTTTT.